One sample yielded the 22 T cell receptor beta chains listed below, sequenced in a study of T-cell memory formation after mild COVID-19. One entry per CDR3 protein results from TCRdb running MiXCR on the 5' RACE reads. This sample yields 550,000 to 650,000 distinct CDR3 sequences, of which around a sixth are seen a single time; about 8.1% belongs to the top ten. The sample taken for sequencing was PBMCs or a T cell subset sorted from them (not recorded which). The receptors were gathered from an adult woman who had mild COVID-19 (a few samples of this study predate the infection). Cell type and time point are not known.

There are a few counts of this clonotype. This chain joins TRBV23-1 and TRBJ2-2; D is uncertain. TRBV23-1 is filed as an ORF, its function uncertain. The CDR3 extends over 15 amino acids. Trimming took off 9 bases at V and 0 bases at J, with 14 bases between the two ends. Here the CDR3 reads CARSVWYSNTGELFF. DNA for the CDR3: TGCGCCAGAAGCGTCTGGTATTCGAACACCGGGGAGCTGTTTTTT.

The V call is TRBV19, the J call TRBJ1-1; tentatively, D is TRBD1 (5 bases). The V gene lost 8 bases and the J gene lost 5 bases, with 18 bases spanning the gap. Germline CDR1 LNHDA, CDR2 SQIVND (reference sequence). The CDR3 is made up of 14 amino acids. The CDR3 coding sequence is TGTGCCAGTTCAAAGGGACTTCGAGGGACTGAAGCTTTCTTT. It codes for CASSKGLRGTEAFF. The full variable domain, with the rest looked up from reference TRBV19 and TRBJ1-1, is DGGITQSPKYLFRKEGQNVTLSCEQNLNHDAMYWYRQDPGQGLRLIYYSQIVNDFQKGDIAEGYSVSREKKESFPLTVTSAQKNPTAFYLCASSKGLRGTEAFFGQGTRLTVV.

This chain joins TRBV12-3 or TRBV12-4 and TRBJ2-1, with 8 bases fitting TRBD2. This CDR3 contains 14 residues. V lost 7 bases to trimming and J lost 4 bases; unmatched junction nucleotides: 6. The CDR3 here is CASNGGGPYNEQFF. The CDR3 DNA reads TGTGCCAGCAACGGGGGGGGGCCGTACAATGAGCAGTTCTTC.

The V call is TRBV7-8, the J call TRBJ2-7, with 15 positions matching TRBD2. The CDR3 length is 18 residues. Trimming took 5 bases from V and 4 from J; bases not matched to a gene: 12. Germline V gives CDR1 SGHVS, CDR2 FQNEAQ. CDR3 residues: CASSKGLAGGHTIYEQYF. The DNA for the CDR3 is TGTGCCAGCAGCAAGGGACTAGCGGGAGGACATACCATTTACGAGCAGTACTTC.

J is TRBJ2-7 and V is TRBV7-2; D is ambiguous. The CDR3 has 16 residues. CDR1 SGHTA and CDR2 FQGNSA come from the germline V gene. V shed 1 base and J shed 2 bases, with 15 bases lying between them. The DNA for the CDR3 is TGTGCCAGCAGCTTAGGGTCGAAGGGCCGGGCCTACGAGCAGTACTTC. Translation: CASSLGSKGRAYEQYF.

The chain is built from TRBV12-3 or TRBV12-4 and TRBJ2-1; 7 bases map to TRBD2. The CDR3 totals 16 residues. V dropped 3 bases and J dropped 5; count of bases not matched to a gene: 10. CDR3 in DNA: TGTGCCAGCAGTTTGGTCTGGACTAGACCGAACAATGAGCAGTTCTTC. Protein sequence: CASSLVWTRPNNEQFF.

This clonotype was detected a few times. The chain joins TRBV9 to TRBJ2-7; 11 nucleotides align to TRBD2. This CDR3 is built from 15 residues. V shed 3 bases, J shed 2 bases, and the junction held 4 bases outside the gene matches. Germline V gene data show CDR1 as SGDLS and CDR2 as YYNGEE. The CDR3 sequence: CASSGGTSGTYEQYF. In DNA form, the CDR3 reads TGTGCCAGCAGCGGCGGGACTAGCGGCACCTACGAGCAGTACTTC.

This clonotype came up a few times. The chain links TRBV9 to TRBJ2-7; 10 bases agree with TRBD2. In germline, CDR1 is SGDLS, CDR2 YYNGEE. The ends lost 0 bases at V and 3 bases at J; junction bases unmatched: 6. The CDR3 sequence is 16 residues long. The CDR3 loop is CASSVDIAGGYYEQYF. Written as DNA, the CDR3 is TGTGCCAGCAGCGTAGATATAGCGGGAGGCTACTACGAGCAGTACTTC.

This clonotype was seen at least ten times. V usage is TRBV3-1 and J usage is TRBJ1-1; D unclear. V was trimmed by 1 base and J by 1 base, leaving 4 bases between them. Germline V gene data show CDR1 as LGHDT and CDR2 as YNNKEL (reference sequence). CDR3 length: 13 residues. This CDR3 reads CASSQVANTEAFF. CDR3 coding DNA: TGTGCCAGCAGCCAAGTCGCGAACACTGAAGCTTTCTTT.

The rearrangement uses TRBV11-2 and TRBJ2-1, with D perhaps matching TRBD2 (6 bases). The CDR3 consists of 16 residues. V was pared by 3 bases and J by 0 bases, with 12 bases between. From germline, CDR1 is SGHAT and CDR2 FQNNGV. This chain's CDR3 is CASSFSAGNSYNEQFF. Written as DNA, the CDR3 is TGTGCCAGCAGCTTTTCTGCGGGGAACTCCTACAATGAGCAGTTCTTC.

This chain joins TRBV20-1 and TRBJ2-3; no clear D gene. V gave up 1 base and J gave up 1 base, with 9 bases separating them. The CDR3 has 14 residues. Germline V CDR1 and CDR2: DFQATT, SNEGSKA (reference sequence). The CDR3 DNA reads TGCAGTGCTAGAGCCCAGAGCGGCACAGATACGCAGTATTTT. Protein sequence: CSARAQSGTDTQYF.

This clonotype was observed a handful of times. The V and J genes are TRBV12-3 or TRBV12-4 and TRBJ2-1; TRBD2 matches at 11 bases. The CDR3 is 15 amino acids. V trimming: 6 bases; J trimming: 6 bases; junction bases outside the gene matches: 7. The CDR3 DNA is TGTGCCAGCAGCCCCCTAGCGGGAGGAACCAATGAGCAGTTCTTC. It codes for CASSPLAGGTNEQFF.

This clonotype was picked up a small number of times. The V gene is TRBV12-3 or TRBV12-4, the J gene TRBJ2-2; 7 bases match TRBD2. The CDR3 sequence is 13 residues long. V trimming: 8 bases; J trimming: 4 bases; junction bases outside the gene matches: 4. The CDR3 sequence is CASREVGTGELFF. The CDR3 DNA follows: TGTGCCAGCCGGGAGGTGGGCACCGGGGAGCTGTTTTTT.

The genes are TRBV15 and TRBJ2-3, with TRBD2 identical over 7 bases. The CDR3 extends over 15 amino acids. CDR1 is LNHNV and CDR2 is YYDKDF in the germline V gene (reference sequence). V was pared by 3 bases and J by 0 bases, with 3 bases of the junction left unmatched. CDR3 amino acids: CATSRTSLSTDTQYF. CDR3 sequence (DNA): TGTGCCACCAGCAGGACTAGCCTGAGCACAGATACGCAGTATTTT.

This clonotype was observed a few times. The chain links TRBV7-8 to TRBJ1-1, with D possibly being TRBD1 (6 bases). The CDR3 covers 15 residues. The V gene lost 5 bases and the J gene lost 5 bases, with 18 bases spanning the gap. CDR1 is SGHVS, CDR2 FQNEAQ, per germline. CDR3: CASSPTQGGETEAFF. The CDR3 nucleotides are TGTGCCAGCAGCCCGACACAGGGAGGGGAAACTGAAGCTTTCTTT. The full variable domain, completed using reference TRBV7-8 and TRBJ1-1, is GAGVSQSPRYKVAKRGQDVALRCDPISGHVSLFWYQQALGQGPEFLTYFQNEAQLDKSGLPSDRFFAERPEGSVSTLKIQRTQQEDSAVYLCASSPTQGGETEAFFGQGTRLTVV.

The chain joins TRBV24-1 to TRBJ2-1; D remains unclear. CDR3 length equals 14 residues. Trimming pared 5 bases from V and 5 bases from J, leaving 12 bases between. Germline V CDR1 and CDR2: KGHDR, SFDVKD. This CDR3 is CATSVGQINNEQFF. CDR3 in DNA: TGTGCCACCAGTGTAGGGCAGATTAACAATGAGCAGTTCTTC.

In this sample, this clonotype turned up a few times. The gene calls are TRBV7-9 and TRBJ2-7, with TRBD1 matching over 10 bases. J was trimmed by 5 bases and V by 5 bases; bases with no gene match: 3. The length of the CDR3 is 13 residues. Germline-derived CDR1 and CDR2 are SEHNR and FQNEAQ (reference sequence). CDR3 amino acids: CASSDGTGDEQYF. The DNA of the CDR3 is TGTGCCAGCAGCGACGGGACAGGGGACGAGCAGTACTTC. Together with reference TRBV7-9 and TRBJ2-7, the CDR3 gives the full variable domain: DTGVSQNPRHKITKRGQNVTFRCDPISEHNRLYWYRQTLGQGPEFLTYFQNEAQLEKSRLLSDRFSAERPKGSFSTLEIQRTEQGDSAMYLCASSDGTGDEQYFGPGTRLTVT.

This clonotype was observed many times. The chain couples TRBV7-9 to TRBJ1-4; 8 bases map to TRBD1. The CDR3 has 15 residues. Germline CDR1 reads SEHNR; CDR2 reads FQNEAQ (reference sequence). The J segment lost 5 bases and the V segment lost 1 base, leaving 3 bases of the junction unmatched. The CDR3 bases are TGTGCCAGCAGCTTAGGTGGGACAGGAAATGAAAAACTGTTTTTT. It translates to CASSLGGTGNEKLFF.

The chain uses TRBV20-1 and TRBJ2-7, with D possibly TRBD1 on 5 matching bases. Germline V lookup: CDR1 DFQATT, CDR2 SNEGSKA (reference sequence). V was shortened by 0 bases and J by 4 bases, with 13 bases between the two germline ends. The CDR3 has 14 amino acids. CDR3 loop: CSARDRGRAYEQYF. CDR3 nucleotide sequence: TGCAGTGCTAGAGATAGGGGCCGGGCTTACGAGCAGTACTTC.

This clonotype turned up a few times. The rearrangement uses TRBV29-1 and TRBJ2-1; D is ambiguous. Germline V gene sequence: CDR1 SQVTM, CDR2 ANQGSEA. The CDR3 runs to 14 residues. Between the trimmed V and J ends, which lost 3 bases and 0 bases, there was a span of 9 bases. The DNA of the CDR3 is TGCAGCGTTGACACCGGCCGCTCCTACAATGAGCAGTTCTTC. Translated, it gives CSVDTGRSYNEQFF.

This sequence joins TRBV6-5 and TRBJ2-1, with D perhaps TRBD2 (7 bases). Germline V gene sequence: CDR1 MNHEY, CDR2 SVGAGI. The CDR3 length is 14 residues. With 6 bases removed from V and 7 bases from J, the gap between germline ends came to 16 bases. In DNA form, the CDR3 reads TGTGCCAGCAGGGAGGGGGGGTCGGCGAATGAGCAGTTCTTC. Translated: CASREGGSANEQFF.

This clonotype came up a few times. The J gene is TRBJ2-1, the V gene TRBV9; 10 bases map to TRBD2. The CDR3 extends over 15 amino acids. The germline V gene has CDR1 SGDLS and CDR2 YYNGEE. V dropped 0 bases and J dropped 9; count of bases not matched to a gene: 6. DNA for the CDR3: TGTGCCAGCAGCGTAGTGAGCGGGGGGGGCGGTGAGCAGTTCTTC. Translation gives CASSVVSGGGGEQFF.